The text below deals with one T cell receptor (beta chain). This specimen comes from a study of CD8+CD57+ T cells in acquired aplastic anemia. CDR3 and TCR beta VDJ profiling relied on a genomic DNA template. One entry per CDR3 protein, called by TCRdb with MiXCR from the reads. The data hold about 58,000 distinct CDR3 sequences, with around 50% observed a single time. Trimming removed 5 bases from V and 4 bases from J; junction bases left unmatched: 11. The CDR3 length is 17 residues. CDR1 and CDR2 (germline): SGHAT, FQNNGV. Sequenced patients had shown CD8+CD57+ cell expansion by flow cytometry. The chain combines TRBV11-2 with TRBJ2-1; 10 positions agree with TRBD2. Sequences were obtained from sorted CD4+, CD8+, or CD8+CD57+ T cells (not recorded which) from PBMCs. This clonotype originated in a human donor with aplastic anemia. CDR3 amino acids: CASSPVVAGGRYNEQFF. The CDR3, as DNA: TGTGCCAGCAGCCCCGTTGTAGCGGGGGGACGGTACAATGAGCAGTTCTTC.